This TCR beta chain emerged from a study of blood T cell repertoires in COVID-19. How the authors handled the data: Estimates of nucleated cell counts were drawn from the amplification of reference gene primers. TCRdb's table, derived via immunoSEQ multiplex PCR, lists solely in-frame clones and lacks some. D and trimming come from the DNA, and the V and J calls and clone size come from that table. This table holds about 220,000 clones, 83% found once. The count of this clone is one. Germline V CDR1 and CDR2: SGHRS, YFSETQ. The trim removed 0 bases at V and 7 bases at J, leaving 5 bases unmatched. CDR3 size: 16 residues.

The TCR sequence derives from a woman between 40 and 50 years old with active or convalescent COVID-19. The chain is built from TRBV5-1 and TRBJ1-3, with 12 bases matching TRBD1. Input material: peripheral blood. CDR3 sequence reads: CASSLATGTGGNTIYF. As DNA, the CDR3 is TGCGCCAGCAGCTTGGCTACCGGGACAGGGGGCAACACCATATATTTT.